The 26 T cell receptor beta chains below all came from one sample that was sequenced in a study of human versus mouse CDR3 diversity and MHC coevolution. Profiled with immunoSEQ multiplex PCR; TCRdb holds only in-frame clones, not every one. Of tens of thousands of clones listed, around 93% are singletons. Sequenced input: naive CD4+ T cells from blood. Subset of the sample: CD45RO-negative CD62L-positive naive CD4 T cells. The receptors derive from a person between 25 and 75 years old in good health.

The gene calls are TRBV11-2 and TRBJ2-5; perhaps TRBD1 as D (6 bases). This CDR3 contains 13 residues. Germline V CDR1 and CDR2: SGHAT, FQNNGV. V was trimmed by 1 base and J by 4 bases, leaving 7 bases between them. CDR3 DNA: TGTGCCAGCAGCTTAGCAGGGGCAGAGACCCAGTACTTC. Amino acid sequence: CASSLAGAETQYF. The full variable domain, its missing parts supplied by reference TRBV11-2 and TRBJ2-5, is EAGVAQSPRYKIIEKRQSVAFWCNPISGHATLYWYQQILGQGPKLLIQFQNNGVVDDSQLPKDRFSAERLKGVDSTLKIQPAKLEDSAVYLCASSLAGAETQYFGPGTRLLVL.

The gene calls are TRBV6-1 and TRBJ1-2, with TRBD1 matching over 8 bases. V was pared by 2 bases and J by 5 bases, with 10 bases of the junction left unmatched. Per the germline V gene, CDR1 is MNHNS and CDR2 is SASEGT. The CDR3 spans 16 residues. This chain's CDR3 is CASSELRQGAGYGYTF. In nucleotides, the CDR3 is TGTGCCAGCAGTGAACTTCGGCAGGGGGCAGGGTATGGCTACACCTTC.

The chain combines TRBV9 with TRBJ2-1; D remains unclear. Trimming pared 2 bases from V and 0 bases from J, leaving 6 bases between. The CDR3 contains 14 residues. Per the germline V gene, CDR1 is SGDLS and CDR2 is YYNGEE. The CDR3 nucleotides are TGTGCCAGCAGCGTCACAGACTCCTACAATGAGCAGTTCTTC. Amino acid sequence: CASSVTDSYNEQFF.

The V and J genes are TRBV29-1 and TRBJ1-2; 9 nucleotides line up with TRBD1. The junction had 2 bases not matched to a gene; V was cut back by 1 base and J by 2 bases. The CDR3 spans 14 residues. Germline V gene lookup returns CDR1 SQVTM and CDR2 ANQGSEA. CDR3: CSVEGGTGNYGYTF. CDR3 nucleotide sequence: TGCAGCGTTGAAGGAGGGACAGGGAACTATGGCTACACCTTC.

Regarding this clone: The same CDR3 is also encoded by other DNA sequences in this sample. The J gene is TRBJ2-7, the V gene TRBV7-2; D gene uncertain. CDR1 is SGHTA, CDR2 FQGNSA, per germline. The CDR3 has 14 residues. Trimming cost V 0 bases and J 0 bases, with 6 bases left between them. The CDR3, as DNA: TGTGCCAGCAGCTTAGCGGGCAGCTCCTACGAGCAGTACTTC. Translation gives CASSLAGSSYEQYF.

The chain's CDR3 is CASSEGRAQNQPQHF. The CDR3 nucleotides read TGCGCCAGCAGTGAGGGGAGGGCCCAAAATCAGCCCCAGCATTTT. The chain has TRBV10-1 and TRBJ1-5; D is ambiguous. The CDR3 spans 15 residues. Per the germline V gene, CDR1 is WNHNN and CDR2 is SYGVQD (reference sequence). V was trimmed by 2 bases and J by 4 bases, leaving 12 bases between them.

V and J are TRBV19 and TRBJ2-3; TRBD1 agrees at 8 bases. Germline CDR1 and CDR2: LNHDA and SQIVND (reference sequence). This CDR3 has 17 residues. Unmatched junction bases numbered 12, after V lost 6 bases and J lost 1 base. This CDR3 is CASRAGGATVGTDTQYF. As DNA, the CDR3 is TGTGCCAGTAGAGCAGGGGGCGCGACGGTAGGCACAGATACGCAGTATTTT.

The chain links TRBV7-2 to TRBJ1-4, with TRBD1 matching over 8 bases. J was trimmed by 7 bases and V by 4 bases; bases with no gene match: 8. This CDR3 has 15 amino acids. CDR1 and CDR2 from the germline V gene are SGHTA and FQGNSA. The CDR3 reads CASSSQGAFGEKLFF. In DNA form, the CDR3 reads TGTGCCAGCAGCTCCCAGGGGGCGTTTGGTGAAAAACTGTTTTTT.

This chain links TRBV7-3 with TRBJ1-2; D gene uncertain. The CDR3 has 13 residues. V was trimmed by 1 base and J by 10 bases, leaving 13 bases between them. Germline CDR1 reads SGHTA; CDR2 reads FQGTGA. DNA for the CDR3: TGTGCCAGCAGCTTAAGAGGGAAAAGGGACTACACCTTC. Its translation is CASSLRGKRDYTF.

The chain carries TRBV7-3 and TRBJ2-6; 7 bases map to TRBD1. Germline CDR1 SGHTA, CDR2 FQGTGA. V lost 5 bases to trimming and J lost 7 bases; unmatched junction nucleotides: 17. The CDR3 loop spans 18 amino acids. CDR3 DNA sequence: TGTGCCAGCAGCCAACGTACAGGGGCCAACCTCGGAGCCAACGTCCTGACTTTC. Protein product: CASSQRTGANLGANVLTF.

The chain combines TRBV5-1 with TRBJ2-5, with a tentative D call TRBD1 (6 bases). CDR3 length equals 14 residues. Deletions cut 4 bases from V and 2 bases from J, with 12 bases between. Germline-derived CDR1 and CDR2 are SGHRS and YFSETQ. CDR3 nucleotide sequence: TGCGCCAGCAGCCCCCGGGACACACAAGAGACCCAGTACTTC. It codes for CASSPRDTQETQYF.

This rearrangement joins TRBV7-3 to TRBJ2-3; 10 bases align to TRBD2. This CDR3 spans 17 amino acids. Germline loops: CDR1 SGHTA, CDR2 FQGTGA. After removal of 4 bases from V and 4 bases from J, the junction contained 11 bases not matched to a gene. The CDR3 DNA sequence: TGTGCCAGCAGCTCCCCAATGCCTAGCGGGGGCTCAGATACGCAGTATTTT. Translating gives CASSSPMPSGGSDTQYF. The whole variable domain, remainder taken from reference TRBV7-3 and TRBJ2-3, is GAGVSQTPSNKVTEKGKYVELRCDPISGHTALYWYRQSLGQGPEFLIYFQGTGAADDSGLPNDRFFAVRPEGSVSTLKIQRTERGDSAVYLCASSSPMPSGGSDTQYFGPGTRLTVL.

The genes are TRBV19 and TRBJ1-1; possibly TRBD1 for D (5 bases). The V and J ends lost 3 bases and 0 bases respectively, with 8 bases between them. This CDR3 is built from 14 residues. The germline V gene has CDR1 LNHDA and CDR2 SQIVND (reference sequence). The CDR3 bases are TGTGCCAGTAGTATCACAGGAATGAACACTGAAGCTTTCTTT. Translating gives CASSITGMNTEAFF.

This chain joins TRBV28 and TRBJ1-2, with D uncertain. This CDR3 contains 15 residues. V lost 1 base and J 5 bases, leaving 14 bases between the germline ends. Germline CDR1 is MDHEN and CDR2 is SYDVKM. The CDR3 DNA follows: TGTGCCAGCAGTTTATTAACAGCAACCTATTATGGCTACACCTTC. Translated, it gives CASSLLTATYYGYTF.

This clone was counted a single time. This chain joins TRBV19 and TRBJ2-1; TRBD2 matches 10 bases. V was pared by 9 bases and J by 6 bases, with 8 bases of the junction left unmatched. Germline-derived CDR1 and CDR2 are LNHDA and SQIVND (reference sequence). The CDR3 is 14 residues long. CDR3 loop: CASWQREGSNEQFF. As DNA, the CDR3 is TGTGCCAGCTGGCAGCGGGAGGGCTCCAATGAGCAGTTCTTC. Full variable domain (outside the CDR3, taken from reference TRBV19 and TRBJ2-1): DGGITQSPKYLFRKEGQNVTLSCEQNLNHDAMYWYRQDPGQGLRLIYYSQIVNDFQKGDIAEGYSVSREKKESFPLTVTSAQKNPTAFYLCASWQREGSNEQFFGPGTRLTVL.

This clone was seen just once. The chain has TRBV5-8 and TRBJ1-1; no firm D call. The CDR3 length is 15 residues. Trimming stripped 4 bases from V and 7 bases from J, with 20 bases between. The germline V gene has CDR1 SGHTS and CDR2 YDEGEE. CDR3 coding DNA: TGTGCCAGCAGCCGTCTTAGACCGACATCAAGTGAAGCTTTCTTT. Protein: CASSRLRPTSSEAFF.

V usage is TRBV29-1 and J usage is TRBJ1-1; no definite D call. V lost 3 bases, J lost 2 bases, and 10 bases lay in between. Germline CDR1 reads SQVTM; CDR2 reads ANQGSEA. The CDR3 covers 13 residues. The CDR3 reads CSVEGGLNTEAFF. CDR3 nucleotide sequence: TGCAGCGTTGAGGGCGGACTAAACACTGAAGCTTTCTTT.

The chain combines TRBV19 with TRBJ2-7; TRBD1 matches at 11 bases. With V trimmed by 6 bases and J by 0 bases, 7 bases remained unmatched. This CDR3 has 16 residues. The germline V gene encodes CDR1 LNHDA and CDR2 SQIVND (reference sequence). The CDR3 sequence is CASSPQGQGASYEQYF. The CDR3, as DNA: TGTGCCAGTAGCCCACAAGGACAGGGGGCCTCCTACGAGCAGTACTTC.

The chain recombines TRBV7-3 with TRBJ2-5; TRBD2 might be the D (5 bases). The J call may be wrong; the DNA end is better matched by TRBJ2-7. Germline V lookup: CDR1 SGHTA, CDR2 FQGTGA. This CDR3 has 13 residues. Here the CDR3 reads CASSSGSGYEQYF. CDR3 sequence (DNA): TGTGCCAGCAGCTCGGGTTCGGGGTACGAGCAGTACTTC.

The genes are TRBV5-4 and TRBJ2-2, with D perhaps TRBD2 (6 bases). V lost 0 bases to trimming and J lost 1 base, with 7 bases between them. CDR3 length: 15 residues. The germline CDR1 and CDR2 sequences are SGHNT and YYREEE (reference sequence). Written as DNA, the CDR3 is TGTGCCAGCAGCTTGGGCGGGGTGAACACCGGGGAGCTGTTTTTT. Its translation is CASSLGGVNTGELFF.

The CDR3 DNA follows: TGCAGCGTTCAACAGGGTGCAGGGGCCGGGGAGCTGTTTTTT. The encoded protein is CSVQQGAGAGELFF. This chain joins TRBV29-1 and TRBJ2-2, with D tentatively TRBD1 (6 bases). The CDR3 is 14 amino acids. Germline V gene data show CDR1 as SQVTM and CDR2 as ANQGSEA. V lost 5 bases, J lost 6 bases, and 16 bases lay in between.

CDR3 sequence reads: CASSLTGTDTQYF. In DNA, the CDR3 is TGTGCCAGCTCACTTACAGGGACAGATACGCAGTATTTT. The V and J genes are TRBV18 and TRBJ2-3, with D possibly being TRBD1 (6 bases). This CDR3 comprises 13 residues. Germline values: CDR1 KGHSH, CDR2 LQKENI. With 4 bases removed from V and 3 bases from J, the gap between germline ends came to 8 bases.

V is TRBV5-1 and J is TRBJ1-1; D unresolved. Trimming stripped 5 bases from V and 4 bases from J, with 12 bases between. Germline-derived CDR1 and CDR2 are SGHRS and YFSETQ. The CDR3 is made up of 13 amino acids. In DNA, the CDR3 is TGCGCCAGCAGGCCCGGGGTAATCACTGAAGCTTTCTTT. Translation: CASRPGVITEAFF.

This sequence joins TRBV18 and TRBJ2-5; D gene ambiguous. V was shortened by 3 bases and J by 1 base, with 6 bases between the two germline ends. Per germline, CDR1 KGHSH and CDR2 LQKENI. This CDR3 contains 13 residues. The CDR3 nucleotides read TGTGCCAGCTCACCGGGCAGCCAAGAGACCCAGTACTTC. This gives the protein CASSPGSQETQYF.

J is TRBJ2-1 and V is TRBV7-3; 11 nucleotides agree with TRBD2. CDR3 length equals 16 residues. The V gene's germline CDR1 is SGHTA and CDR2 FQGTGA. Trimming cost V 5 bases and J 5 bases; bases outside gene matches: 8. CDR3 region: CASSAPGTSGHNEQFF. DNA of the CDR3: TGTGCCAGCAGCGCCCCCGGGACTAGCGGACACAATGAGCAGTTCTTC. Variable domain in full (rest from reference TRBV7-3 and TRBJ2-1): GAGVSQTPSNKVTEKGKYVELRCDPISGHTALYWYRQSLGQGPEFLIYFQGTGAADDSGLPNDRFFAVRPEGSVSTLKIQRTERGDSAVYLCASSAPGTSGHNEQFFGPGTRLTVL.

This clone occurred once. The V gene is TRBV5-1, the J gene TRBJ1-1; no clear D. Trimming took 0 bases from V and 2 from J, leaving 8 bases between them. Germline V gene data show CDR1 as SGHRS and CDR2 as YFSETQ. The CDR3 is 14 amino acids. Here the CDR3 DNA reads TGCGCCAGCAGCTTGGCCTCCAGTAACACTGAAGCTTTCTTT. Translation: CASSLASSNTEAFF.